A single T cell receptor beta chain is shown here with its context. Its antigen is currently unknown. This record comes from a study of cytomegalovirus exposure and HLA in healthy donors. Germline V gene sequence: CDR1 SGHNT, CDR2 YENEEA. The CDR3 runs 15 residues. Trimming stripped 2 bases from V and 2 bases from J, with 13 bases between. Whole-study findings and limits: In a later analysis, CMV-associated beta chains were mostly HLA-associated, it appeared. In a later analysis, HLA-C alleles had the fewest associated TCRs, DRB1 alleles the most.

The PCR made use of 60 Vbeta and 13 Jbeta primers. Sequenced by immunoSEQ multiplex PCR; TCRdb stores in-frame clones only, minus some. The table lists 200,000 to 250,000 clones, more than 60% of them singletons. This cohort consisted of healthy bone marrow donors. Sequenced input: PBMCs. This receptor was taken from a woman aged 25 to 45 in good health and CMV-seronegative. This chain uses TRBV11-3 with TRBJ2-7; possible D gene TRBD1, 5 bases. CDR3 in amino acids: CASSLRYRPPYEQYF. The CDR3 DNA sequence: TGTGCCAGCAGCTTAAGGTACAGGCCCCCCTACGAGCAGTACTTC.